This TCR beta chain was captured by sequencing in a study of OX40 agonist ivuxolimab in advanced cancers. The wider study: Dose-escalation cases comprised hepatocellular carcinoma, melanoma, renal cell or head and neck cancer. One patient with hepatocellular carcinoma and two with cutaneous melanoma, three in all, had partial responses.

V lost 2 bases and J lost 0; bases outside the gene matches: 9. Germline values: CDR1 SGHDN, CDR2 FVKESK. The CDR3 covers 18 residues. Only in-frame clones appear in the TCRdb table, and some are missing; sequencing was by immunoSEQ multiplex PCR. The sample contains roughly 61,000 clones, 70% to 90% of which appear only once. Sequences were derived from CD4+ or CD8+ T cells sorted from blood, sampled in a trial of the OX40 agonist ivuxolimab. The TCR comes from an adult with an advanced solid tumor such as melanoma, head and neck, liver or kidney cancer. V usage is TRBV14 and J usage is TRBJ1-1, with TRBD1 matching 10 bases. The CDR3 spells CASSQFDRGRSLNTEAFF. Written as DNA, the CDR3 is TGTGCCAGCAGCCAATTTGACAGGGGGCGAAGTTTGAACACTGAAGCTTTCTTT.